The T cell receptor (beta chain) described here comes from a study of cytomegalovirus exposure and HLA in healthy donors. This PCR relied on a set of 60 Vbeta primers and 13 Jbeta primers. Assay: immunoSEQ multiplex PCR; the TCRdb copy retains only in-frame clones and omits some. The sample lists tens of thousands of clones, 78% occurring once. A remark on this clone: Its antigen is not identified.

Study-wide points: It was reported that TCR beta sequences correctly inferred the HLA-A and HLA-B alleles for most subjects.

The CDR3 totals 11 residues. The V end lost 8 bases, the J end lost 1 base, and 5 bases lay between the germline ends. Germline V gene sequence: CDR1 ENHRY, CDR2 SYGVKD. What was sequenced was PBMCs. This receptor was obtained from a woman aged 40 to 50 in good health and CMV-seropositive. The chain links TRBV10-3 to TRBJ1-1; D gene ambiguous. CDR3 amino acids: CAIRRNTEAFF. For the CDR3, the DNA is TGTGCCATCCGGAGGAACACTGAAGCTTTCTTT.